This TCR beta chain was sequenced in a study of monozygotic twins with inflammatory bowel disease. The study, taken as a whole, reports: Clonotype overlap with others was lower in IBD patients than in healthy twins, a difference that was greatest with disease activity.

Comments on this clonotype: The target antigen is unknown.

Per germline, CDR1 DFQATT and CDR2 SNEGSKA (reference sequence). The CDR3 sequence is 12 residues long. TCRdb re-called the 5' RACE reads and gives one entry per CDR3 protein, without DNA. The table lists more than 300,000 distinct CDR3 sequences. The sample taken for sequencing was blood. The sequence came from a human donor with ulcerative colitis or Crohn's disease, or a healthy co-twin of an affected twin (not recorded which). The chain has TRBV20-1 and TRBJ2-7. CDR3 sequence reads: CSAIGQSYEQYF.